Listed below are T cell receptor beta chains from one sample, sequenced in a study of blood T cell repertoires in COVID-19. Some clones are missing from TCRdb's copy, which holds only in-frame ones; the method was immunoSEQ multiplex PCR. The table lists 95,000 to 150,000 clones, 82% of them singletons. The sample was peripheral blood. The receptors shown here come from a woman in her seventies with acute or convalescent COVID-19. The conserved cysteine and the conserved F or W are not part of the CDR3 here.

TRBV30,TRBJ1-1,AWRAWRGDAEAF
TRBV6-5,TRBJ1-5,ASRTANNQPQH
TRBV19,TRBJ1-6,ASSSTRTGGDYNSPLH
TRBV3-1/TRBV3-2,TRBJ1-2,ASSQGLGPYT
TRBV12-3/TRBV12-4,TRBJ2-5,ASSLEQGVAQY
TRBV9,TRBJ2-2,ASSSSGNTGELF
TRBV6-6,TRBJ1-1,ASSPPGGNTEAF
TRBV27,TRBJ2-1,ASSPTWLAGGSSYNEQF
TRBV6-1,TRBJ1-2,ASSESYEVGYT
TRBV10-2,TRBJ2-6,ASSSRVVSGANVLT
TRBV18,TRBJ1-1,ASSPPGQRMNTEAF
TRBV18,TRBJ1-6,ASSPSGAGNNSPLH
TRBV5-1,TRBJ1-2,ASSSHSENYGYT
TRBV7-9,TRBJ2-3,ASSLDSPSVADTQY
TRBV12-3/TRBV12-4,TRBJ1-1,ASRDTGEAF
TRBV4-3,TRBJ2-5,ASSQDFSYQETQY
TRBV5-4,TRBJ2-5,ASRPTSGGARETQY
TRBV24-1,TRBJ1-3,ATCESGNTIY
TRBV19,TRBJ1-3,ASSIRGPSGNTIY
TRBV5-1,TRBJ1-3,ASSAGTDSGNTIY
TRBV20-1,TRBJ1-4,SVQGEKLF
TRBV19,TRBJ2-3,ATRPGTDTQY
TRBV6-4,TRBJ2-7,ASPGTGPPDEQY
TRBV27,TRBJ2-2,ASSDRDWLLSNTGELF
TRBV4-1,TRBJ1-5,ASSQTTGMQGNQPQH
TRBV15,TRBJ1-1,ATSRVFEAF
TRBV7-9,TRBJ1-3,ASSPPGGPSSGNTIY
TRBV13,TRBJ2-1,ASSLRKSSGGAGEQF
TRBV27,TRBJ1-1,ASTPGLPNTEAF
TRBV5-1,TRBJ1-2,ASSLEGADGYT
TRBV9,TRBJ2-4,ASSAPGLAKNIQY
TRBV6-5,TRBJ1-4,ASTNRGGEGEKLF
TRBV9,TRBJ2-1,ASSVGLASGGKNEQF
TRBV5-4,TRBJ1-6,ASSLDGVRRDSPLH
TRBV6-2/TRBV6-3,TRBJ1-1,ASSYLREGTEAF
TRBV19,TRBJ1-2,ATSTGARYGYT